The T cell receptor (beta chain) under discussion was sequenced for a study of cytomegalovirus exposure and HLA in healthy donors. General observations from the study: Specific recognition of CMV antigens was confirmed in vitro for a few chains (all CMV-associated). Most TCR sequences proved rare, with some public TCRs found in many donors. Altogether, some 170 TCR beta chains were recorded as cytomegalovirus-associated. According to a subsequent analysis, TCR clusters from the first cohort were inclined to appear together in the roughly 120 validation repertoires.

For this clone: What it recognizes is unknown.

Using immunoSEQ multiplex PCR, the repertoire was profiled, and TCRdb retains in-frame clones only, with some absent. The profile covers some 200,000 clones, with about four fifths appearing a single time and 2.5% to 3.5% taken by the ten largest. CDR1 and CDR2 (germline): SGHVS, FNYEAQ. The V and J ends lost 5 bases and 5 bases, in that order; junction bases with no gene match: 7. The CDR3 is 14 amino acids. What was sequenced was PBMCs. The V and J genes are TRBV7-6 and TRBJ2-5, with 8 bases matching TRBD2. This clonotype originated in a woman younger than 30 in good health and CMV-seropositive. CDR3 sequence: CASSPDGGAETQYF. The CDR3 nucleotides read TGTGCCAGCAGCCCCGACGGGGGGGCGGAGACCCAGTACTTC.